What follows are 21 T cell receptor beta chains derived from one specimen sequenced in a study of T cells in Graves' hyperthyroidism and ophthalmopathy. Amplified regions were TCR beta CDR3 sequences from RNA transcripts. When the TCR CDR3 underwent first-round RT-PCR, the HTBI primer set was used. TCRdb re-called the multiplex PCR reads with MiXCR, one entry per CDR3 protein. The sample lists under 700,000 distinct CDR3 sequences; 46% were seen once. The sequenced sample was peripheral blood or thyroid tissue (not recorded which). The receptors come from a woman younger than 35 with Graves' hyperthyroidism.

V gene TRBV10-3 combines with J gene TRBJ1-3, with 9 bases aligning to TRBD1. The CDR3 extends over 15 amino acids. Germline V gives CDR1 ENHRY, CDR2 SYGVKD. V lost 10 bases, J lost 4 bases, and 11 bases stayed unmatched. In nucleotides, the CDR3 is TGTGCCAGCGGCCCGGGACAGGGTATAGGAAACACCATATATTTT. Amino acid sequence: CASGPGQGIGNTIYF.

This clonotype has more than one count but fewer than ten. V is TRBV2 and J is TRBJ1-6, with D possibly TRBD1 on 6 matching bases. Germline V gene data show CDR1 as SNHLY and CDR2 as FYNNEI. The V and J ends lost 5 bases and 7 bases respectively, with 15 bases between them. This CDR3 has 15 residues. CDR3 DNA sequence: TGTGCCAGCAGTTTCTTCGGGACACCGAATTCACCCCTCCACTTT. This translates into CASSFFGTPNSPLHF. The whole variable domain, remainder taken from reference TRBV2 and TRBJ1-6, is EPEVTQTPSHQVTQMGQEVILRCVPISNHLYFYWYRQILGQKVEFLVSFYNNEISEKSEIFDDQFSVERPDGSNFTLKIRSTKLEDSAMYFCASSFFGTPNSPLHFGNGTRLTVT.

This clonotype was observed many times. The J gene is TRBJ1-1, the V gene TRBV29-1; the D is unclear. The germline V and J ends were trimmed by 6 bases and 1 base, with 15 bases remaining between them. The length of the CDR3 is 14 residues. Germline lookup yields CDR1 SQVTM and CDR2 ANQGSEA. In nucleotides, the CDR3 is TGCAGCGTCCCCACTTCGACGGGGAACACTGAAGCTTTCTTT. It codes for CSVPTSTGNTEAFF. The full variable domain, in which reference TRBV29-1 and TRBJ1-1 provide the parts outside the CDR3, is SAVISQKPSRDICQRGTSLTIQCQVDSQVTMMFWYRQQPGQSLTLIATANQGSEATYESGFVIDKFPISRPNLTFSTLTVSNMSPEDSSIYLCSVPTSTGNTEAFFGQGTRLTVV.

This clonotype was counted only a few times. The rearrangement links TRBV7-8 to TRBJ2-5, with 12 bases lining up with TRBD2. The CDR3 loop spans 16 amino acids. V dropped 6 bases and J dropped 4; count of bases not matched to a gene: 9. Germline loops: CDR1 SGHVS, CDR2 FQNEAQ. The CDR3 DNA follows: TGTGCCAGCAGTTCCCACAGACTAGCGGGAGTAGAGACCCAGTACTTC. It translates to CASSSHRLAGVETQYF.

This clonotype is a singleton in its sample. This chain links TRBV24-1 with TRBJ2-2, with 10 bases that match TRBD1. The CDR3 is made up of 16 amino acids. Germline CDR1 and CDR2: KGHDR and SFDVKD. The V segment lost 7 bases and the J segment 3 bases; nucleotides outside the gene matches: 7. In nucleotides, the CDR3 is TGTGCCACCAGCAGTTTAGGGACAGGGGACACCGGGGAGCTGTTTTTT. Translation: CATSSLGTGDTGELFF.

This clonotype has a count of ten or more. The chain joins TRBV6-6 to TRBJ1-2; D possibly corresponds to TRBD1 (6 bases). The V and J ends lost 5 bases and 6 bases respectively, with 13 bases between them. The CDR3 runs 13 residues. Germline V gives CDR1 MNHNY, CDR2 SVGAGI (reference sequence). The CDR3 sequence: CASSRQQGDGYTF. CDR3 nucleotides: TGTGCCAGCAGTAGGCAACAGGGAGATGGCTACACCTTC.

The genes are TRBV7-2 and TRBJ1-5; D is unresolved. The germline V gene has CDR1 SGHTA and CDR2 FQGNSA. V was cut by 1 base and J by 6 bases, with 10 bases left in between. The CDR3 covers 14 residues. The CDR3 loop is CASSLVPGPQPQHF. The CDR3 bases are TGTGCCAGCAGCTTAGTGCCGGGTCCTCAGCCCCAGCATTTT.

Many counts were recorded for this clonotype. One junction end does not reproduce the germline sequence, and a read error may be involved. The V gene is TRBV5-1, the J gene TRBJ2-7, with 10 bases aligning to TRBD1. Germline assignment: CDR1 SGHRS and CDR2 YFSETQ. CDR3 length equals 14 residues. Here the CDR3 DNA reads TGTGCCAGCAGCTTGGGGACAGGGGCCTACGAGCAGTACTTC. Amino acids: CASSLGTGAYEQYF.

This clonotype was seen at least ten times. V and J are TRBV29-1 and TRBJ1-3; D may be TRBD1 (5 bases). Germline V gene lookup returns CDR1 SQVTM and CDR2 ANQGSEA. The germline V and J ends were trimmed by 6 bases and 4 bases, with 19 bases remaining between them. The CDR3 has 15 residues. The CDR3 is CSVLLDTLTGNTIYF. In DNA, the CDR3 is TGCAGCGTCTTATTGGACACCCTCACAGGAAACACCATATATTTT.

The V call is TRBV25-1, the J call TRBJ2-2; tentative D call: TRBD1 (6 bases). Germline lookup yields CDR1 MGHDK and CDR2 SYGVNS. There are 15 residues in the CDR3. Deletions cut 4 bases from V and 1 base from J, with 10 bases between. The CDR3 DNA is TGTGCCAGCAGTGGGACAGTCCAGAACACCGGGGAGCTGTTTTTT. It yields the protein CASSGTVQNTGELFF.

This rearrangement joins TRBV7-2 to TRBJ1-2; D not resolved. V was cut by 0 bases and J by 4 bases, with 12 bases left in between. Germline CDR1 is SGHTA and CDR2 is FQGNSA. The CDR3 extends over 15 amino acids. The CDR3 DNA follows: TGTGCCAGCAGCTTAGCGATGGGAGCCGGCTATGGCTACACCTTC. This gives the protein CASSLAMGAGYGYTF.

The chain employs TRBV6-1 and TRBJ2-5, with 7 bases lining up with TRBD1. The CDR3 length is 15 residues. Germline V gene sequence: CDR1 MNHNS, CDR2 SASEGT. J gave up 5 bases and V 6 bases, and 12 bases lay outside the gene matches. For the CDR3, the DNA is TGTGCCAGCAGGATGGGGACAGCATCGTGGGAGACCCAGTACTTC. Amino acid sequence: CASRMGTASWETQYF.

Regarding this clonotype: A single base separates this from a much larger clone, so it may be a read error. This chain links TRBV29-1 with TRBJ2-7, with D perhaps being TRBD1 or TRBD2 (5 bases each). This CDR3 contains 11 residues. Germline loops: CDR1 SQVTM, CDR2 ANQGSEA. The germline V and J ends were trimmed by 6 bases and 6 bases, with 12 bases remaining between them. This CDR3 is CSVTGTFEQYF. The CDR3 DNA is TGCAGCGTCACTGGGACCTTCGAGCAGTACTTC.

This clonotype has ten or more counts. This sequence joins TRBV10-3 and TRBJ2-5, with 10 bases matching TRBD2. There are 14 residues in the CDR3. Per germline, CDR1 ENHRY and CDR2 SYGVKD. V shed 6 bases and J 5 bases; nucleotides not matched to a gene: 6. The CDR3: CAIRLAGEGETQYF. In DNA form, the CDR3 reads TGTGCCATCAGGCTAGCGGGAGAAGGGGAGACCCAGTACTTC.

This chain connects TRBV6-5 to TRBJ2-2, with no clear D. The CDR3 covers 11 residues. Germline V gene data show CDR1 as MNHEY and CDR2 as SVGAGI. V gave up 2 bases and J gave up 8 bases, with 3 bases separating them. CDR3 in DNA: TGTGCCAGCAGTTACCAGGGGGAGCTGTTTTTT. Protein: CASSYQGELFF.

The chain employs TRBV2 and TRBJ2-2; D unresolved. The CDR3 totals 14 residues. Per germline, CDR1 SNHLY and CDR2 FYNNEI. The V end was cut by 6 bases, the J end by 5 bases, with 13 bases between. CDR3 region: CASSLESWTGELFF. CDR3 sequence (DNA): TGTGCCAGCAGCTTAGAATCTTGGACCGGGGAGCTGTTTTTT.

The chain links TRBV7-8 to TRBJ2-7; 9 nucleotides align to TRBD2. The CDR3 spans 16 residues. J gave up 2 bases and V 5 bases, and 10 bases lay outside the gene matches. CDR1 and CDR2 (germline): SGHVS, FQNEAQ. CDR3 in amino acids: CASSLVGLARTYEQYF. In DNA, the CDR3 is TGTGCCAGCAGCCTTGTAGGACTAGCGCGAACCTACGAGCAGTACTTC.

This clonotype was seen many times. The chain has TRBV2 and TRBJ2-5; no clear D gene. The CDR3 spans 14 residues. V shed 0 bases and J shed 5 bases, with 10 bases lying between them. Looked up from germline, CDR1 is SNHLY and CDR2 is FYNNEI. The CDR3 reads CASSEALSDETQYF. CDR3 in DNA: TGTGCCAGCAGTGAAGCACTGTCGGACGAGACCCAGTACTTC.

This chain links TRBV7-9 with TRBJ1-2; 7 nucleotides align to TRBD1. The CDR3 sequence is 14 residues long. Germline V CDR1 and CDR2: SEHNR, FQNEAQ (reference sequence). V was pared by 5 bases and J by 4 bases, with 7 bases of the junction left unmatched. The CDR3: CASSQGDKAYGYTF. In DNA form, the CDR3 reads TGTGCCAGCAGCCAGGGGGACAAGGCCTATGGCTACACCTTC. The full variable domain, rest sourced from reference TRBV7-9 and TRBJ1-2, is DTGVSQNPRHKITKRGQNVTFRCDPISEHNRLYWYRQTLGQGPEFLTYFQNEAQLEKSRLLSDRFSAERPKGSFSTLEIQRTEQGDSAMYLCASSQGDKAYGYTFGSGTRLTVV.

The chain uses TRBV20-1 and TRBJ2-7; 13 bases align to TRBD2. The J call is uncertain, as TRBJ2-1 better fits the DNA end. The CDR3 extends over 15 amino acids. Per the germline V gene, CDR1 is DFQATT and CDR2 is SNEGSKA (reference sequence). CDR3 loop: CSAQGLAGTYNEQFF. The CDR3 region has the DNA TGCAGTGCTCAGGGACTAGCGGGAACCTACAATGAGCAGTTCTTC.

The table lists this clonotype with many counts. The chain recombines TRBV29-1 with TRBJ1-2; weak D call: TRBD1 (6 bases). V lost 6 bases to trimming and J lost 5 bases, with 13 bases between them. Germline-derived CDR1 and CDR2 are SQVTM and ANQGSEA. The CDR3 covers 12 residues. CDR3 sequence: CSVTGQIYGYTF. The CDR3 nucleotides read TGCAGCGTGACAGGACAGATATATGGCTACACCTTC.